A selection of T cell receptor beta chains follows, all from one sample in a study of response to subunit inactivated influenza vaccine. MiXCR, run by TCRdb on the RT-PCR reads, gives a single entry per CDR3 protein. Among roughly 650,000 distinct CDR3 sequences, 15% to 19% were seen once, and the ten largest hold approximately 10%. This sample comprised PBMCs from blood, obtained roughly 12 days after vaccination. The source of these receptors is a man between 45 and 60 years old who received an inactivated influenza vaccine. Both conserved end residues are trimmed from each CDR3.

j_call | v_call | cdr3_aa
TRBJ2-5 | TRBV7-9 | ASSSRDRRQETQY
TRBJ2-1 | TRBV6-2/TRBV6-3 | ASSYAAGGDNEQF
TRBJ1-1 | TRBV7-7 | ASSFNMNTEAF
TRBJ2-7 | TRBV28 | ASSLYRTGGFEQY
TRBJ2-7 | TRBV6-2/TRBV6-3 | ASTYGDSRDYEQY
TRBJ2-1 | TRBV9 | ASSLPHSSYNEQF
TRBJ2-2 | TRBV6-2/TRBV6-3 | ASSYRTGANTGELF
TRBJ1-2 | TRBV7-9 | ASSRSDLDDYGYT
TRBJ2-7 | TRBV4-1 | ASSQDRVGGTDYEQY
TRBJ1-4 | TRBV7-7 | ASSLDNRGQLF
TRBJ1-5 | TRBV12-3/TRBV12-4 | ASSTTTTVNQPQH
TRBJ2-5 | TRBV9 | ASSVAKGGREETQY
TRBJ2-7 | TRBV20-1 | SARQGMRTYEQY
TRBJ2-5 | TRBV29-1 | SVEVTGGRRETQY
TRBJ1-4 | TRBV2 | ASSDGQNEKLF
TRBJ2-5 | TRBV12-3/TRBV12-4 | ASSFAQAETQY
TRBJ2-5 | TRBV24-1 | ATSDPRYLQETQY
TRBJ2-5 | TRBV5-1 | ASSLQGRDQETQY
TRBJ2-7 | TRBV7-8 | ASSLTGKSGYEQY
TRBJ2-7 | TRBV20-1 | SAPTQEPASYEQY
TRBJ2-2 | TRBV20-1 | SAKDPDGANTGELF
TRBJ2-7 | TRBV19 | ASSITTSYEQY
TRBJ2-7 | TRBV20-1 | SARTASYEQY
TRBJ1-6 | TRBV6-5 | ASSYSVSHGNSPLH
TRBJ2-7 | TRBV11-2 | ASSSGLRRNPYEQY
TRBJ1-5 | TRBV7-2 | ASSLARLGQPQH
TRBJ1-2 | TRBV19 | ASSPSGTGVGYT
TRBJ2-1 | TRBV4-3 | ASSQGVGNEQF
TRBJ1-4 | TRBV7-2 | ASSPRSGGEKLF
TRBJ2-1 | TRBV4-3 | ASSQGLAGFGEQF
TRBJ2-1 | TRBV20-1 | SAVGLARYNEQF
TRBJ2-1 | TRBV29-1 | SVESLGQGFYNEQF
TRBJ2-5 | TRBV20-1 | SARGDTQGYQETQY
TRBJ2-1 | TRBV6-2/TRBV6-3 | ASSYQNIYSGRGIRNEQF
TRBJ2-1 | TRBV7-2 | ASSDGRVRYNEQF
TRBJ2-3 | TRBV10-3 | AISEGRGFTDTQY
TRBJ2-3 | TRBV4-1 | ASSQGTADSTDTQY
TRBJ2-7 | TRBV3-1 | ASSQATMGEQY
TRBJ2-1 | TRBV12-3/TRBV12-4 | ASTRTSSYNEQF
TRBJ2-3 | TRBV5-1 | ASGGRDTQY
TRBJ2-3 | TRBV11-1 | ASTLGLAGALRRDTQY
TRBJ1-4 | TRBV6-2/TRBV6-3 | ASSYAQGELF
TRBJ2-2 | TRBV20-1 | SARGGGGAPGELF
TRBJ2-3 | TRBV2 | ASSGTAIDTQY
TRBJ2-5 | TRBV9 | ASSNRDRIFQETQY
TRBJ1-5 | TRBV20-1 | SATQGVGNQPQH
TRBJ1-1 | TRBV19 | ASRLQGPIYTEAF
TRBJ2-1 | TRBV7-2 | ASSLEPTPHNEQF
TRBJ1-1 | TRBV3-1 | ASSPSETGAAF
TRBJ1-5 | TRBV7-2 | ASSSQGGGEPQH
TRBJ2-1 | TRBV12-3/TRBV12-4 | ASSPGENNEQF
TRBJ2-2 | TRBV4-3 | ASSLQDWSGELF
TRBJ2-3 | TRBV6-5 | ASSYSRRDESTDTQY
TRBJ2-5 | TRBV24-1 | ATSDSLRAGETQY
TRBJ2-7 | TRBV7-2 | ASSRTGESSYEQY
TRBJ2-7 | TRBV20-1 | SARSIRDYLYEQY
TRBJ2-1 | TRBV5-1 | ASSLLRGPQTHEQF
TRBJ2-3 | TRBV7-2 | ASSLGGLTDTQY
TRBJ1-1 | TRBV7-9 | ASSLTPGGTTEAF